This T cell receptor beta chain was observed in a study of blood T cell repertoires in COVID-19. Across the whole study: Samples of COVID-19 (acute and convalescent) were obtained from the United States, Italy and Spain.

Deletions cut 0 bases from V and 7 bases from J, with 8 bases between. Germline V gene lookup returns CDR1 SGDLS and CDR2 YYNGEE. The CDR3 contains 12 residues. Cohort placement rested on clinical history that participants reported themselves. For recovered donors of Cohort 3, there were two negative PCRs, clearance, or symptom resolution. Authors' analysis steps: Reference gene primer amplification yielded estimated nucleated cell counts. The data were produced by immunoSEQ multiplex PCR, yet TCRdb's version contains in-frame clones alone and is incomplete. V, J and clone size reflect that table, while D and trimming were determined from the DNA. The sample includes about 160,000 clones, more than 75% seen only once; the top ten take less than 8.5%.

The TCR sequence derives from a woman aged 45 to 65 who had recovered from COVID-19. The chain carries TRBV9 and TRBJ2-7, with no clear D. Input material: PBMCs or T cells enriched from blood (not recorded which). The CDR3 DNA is TGTGCCAGCAGCGTAGGTTCAACTGAGCAGTACTTC. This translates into CASSVGSTEQYF.